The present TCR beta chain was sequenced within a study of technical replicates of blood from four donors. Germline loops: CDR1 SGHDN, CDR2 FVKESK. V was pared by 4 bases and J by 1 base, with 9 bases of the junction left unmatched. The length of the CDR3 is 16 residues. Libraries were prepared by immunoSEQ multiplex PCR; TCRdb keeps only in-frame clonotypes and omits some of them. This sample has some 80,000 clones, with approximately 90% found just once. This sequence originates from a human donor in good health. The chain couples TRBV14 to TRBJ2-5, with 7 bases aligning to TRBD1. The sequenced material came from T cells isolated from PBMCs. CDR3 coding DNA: TGTGCCAGCAGCCTTATTCGGACAGGACCCCAAGAGACCCAGTACTTC. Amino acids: CASSLIRTGPQETQYF.